A selection of T cell receptor beta chains follows, all from one sample in a study of T-cell reconstitution after alpha-beta-depleted transplantation in children. Each CDR3 protein is one row after TCRdb ran MiXCR on the PCR reads. This sample has 600,000 to 700,000 distinct CDR3 sequences; about 15% occur once, and the top ten carry approximately 1.1%. The sequencing used PBMCs from the stem cell graft donor, collected from the stem cell graft. These receptors were obtained from a human donor who donated a stem cell graft to a child with acute myeloid leukemia. Each CDR3 is given with its conserved first and last residue. A D gene is named only where the DNA matches it firmly. Some rows mark clone size as missing; the rest say once, few, many or name a class of expanded clone.

J | D | size | V | CDR3 | DNA
TRBJ2-1 | . | . | TRBV30 | CAWSVGLATNEQFF | TGTGCCTGGAGTGTAGGTCTAGCGACCAATGAGCAGTTCTTC
TRBJ1-2 | TRBD1 | many | TRBV10-3 | CAISEGTGDGYTF | TGTGCCATCAGTGAGGGGACAGGGGACGGCTACACCTTC
TRBJ2-1 | TRBD2 | . | TRBV5-1 | CASSLVIAGGNNEQFF | TGCGCCAGCAGCTTGGTCATAGCGGGGGGCAACAATGAGCAGTTCTTC
TRBJ2-1 | TRBD2 | few | TRBV5-1 | CASKLAGGSSYNEQFF | TGCGCCAGCAAACTAGCGGGGGGGAGCTCCTACAATGAGCAGTTCTTC
TRBJ2-1 | . | few | TRBV5-1 | CASSLRWGNEQFF | TGCGCCAGCAGCTTACGCTGGGGTAATGAGCAGTTCTTC
TRBJ2-3 | TRBD1 | . | TRBV5-5 | CASSATGDGADTQYF | TGTGCCAGCAGCGCTACAGGGGACGGGGCAGATACGCAGTATTTT
TRBJ2-5 | TRBD2 | . | TRBV12-3/TRBV12-4 | CAISPQAPGLAGGETQYF | TGTGCCATCAGTCCTCAAGCCCCGGGACTAGCGGGAGGAGAGACCCAGTACTTC
TRBJ1-1 | . | few | TRBV5-1 | CASSLVGQPEAFF | TGCGCCAGCAGCTTGGTTGGGCAGCCCGAAGCTTTCTTT
TRBJ2-2 | TRBD2 | . | TRBV2 | CASKSGGGTGELFF | TGTGCCAGCAAAAGTGGGGGGGGGACCGGGGAGCTGTTTTTT
TRBJ1-3 | . | . | TRBV7-2 | CASSLIQLTGSSGNTIYF | TGTGCCAGCAGCTTAATCCAGCTAACAGGGAGCTCTGGAAACACCATATATTTT
TRBJ1-4 | TRBD1 | few | TRBV12-3/TRBV12-4 | CASSLKGARNEKLFF | TGTGCCAGCAGTTTGAAGGGGGCGCGGAATGAAAAACTGTTTTTT
TRBJ2-1 | . | . | TRBV6-1 | CASFGSHNEQFF | TGTGCCAGTTTCGGGAGCCACAATGAGCAGTTCTTC